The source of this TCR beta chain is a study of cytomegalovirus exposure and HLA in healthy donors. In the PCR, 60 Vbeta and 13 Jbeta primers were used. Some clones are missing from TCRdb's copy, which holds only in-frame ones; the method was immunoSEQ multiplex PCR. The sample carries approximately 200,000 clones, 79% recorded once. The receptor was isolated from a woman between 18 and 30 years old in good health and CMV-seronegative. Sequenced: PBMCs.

The CDR3 here is CASSSGDRGPEKLFF. DNA of the CDR3: TGTGCCAGCAGCTCCGGGGACAGGGGGCCGGAAAAACTGTTTTTT. The chain combines TRBV7-9 with TRBJ1-4; 12 nucleotides agree with TRBD1. V was pared by 4 bases and J by 8 bases, with 5 bases of the junction left unmatched. This CDR3 has 15 residues. Germline CDR1 and CDR2: SEHNR and FQNEAQ (reference sequence). The entire variable domain, with the rest obtained from reference TRBV7-9 and TRBJ1-4, is as follows: DTGVSQNPRHKITKRGQNVTFRCDPISEHNRLYWYRQTLGQGPEFLTYFQNEAQLEKSRLLSDRFSAERPKGSFSTLEIQRTEQGDSAMYLCASSSGDRGPEKLFFGSGTQLSVL.